This T cell receptor (beta chain) was profiled in a study of blood T cell repertoires in COVID-19. Across the whole study: Specimens from acute and convalescent COVID-19 originated in the United States, Italy and Spain. T cells, B-cell-depleted T cells, or PBMCs provided the cDNA or gDNA that served as material.

In the original processing: For nucleated cells, counts were estimated from reference gene primer amplification. Sequenced by immunoSEQ multiplex PCR; TCRdb stores in-frame clones only, minus some. V and J calls plus clone size are reproduced from that table; the DNA served to infer D and trimming. Among about 74,000 clones listed, about 69% were seen once. This CDR3 has 15 residues. Per germline, CDR1 LGHDT and CDR2 YNNKEL (reference sequence). Deletions cut 2 bases from V and 2 bases from J, with 13 bases between. Sequencing was carried out using peripheral blood. The genes are TRBV3-1 (or the pseudogene TRBV3-2) and TRBJ2-7; D perhaps matches TRBD2 (5 bases). The TCR comes from a man in his sixties or seventies with acute or convalescent COVID-19. The CDR3 nucleotides are TGTGCCAGCAGCCAACGGACTCTTTTCCCCTACGAGCAGTACTTC. The encoded protein is CASSQRTLFPYEQYF.